The clone carrying this T cell receptor beta chain is a singleton in its sample. Its antigen is not known. CDR1 is MNHEY, CDR2 SVGAGI, per germline. The CDR3 contains 13 residues. Germline trimming cut 6 bases from V and 3 bases from J; bases unmatched to any gene: 2. This entry is derived from a study of memory CD4+ T cells and cytomegalovirus serostatus. Overall study: Of the healthy Belgian adults, 9 or 10 were CMV seropositive and 20 to 25 seronegative.

Libraries were prepared by immunoSEQ multiplex PCR; TCRdb keeps only in-frame clonotypes and omits some of them. The sample holds around 38,000 clones; around 78% are singletons and the top ten take roughly 6.7%. Single viable CD3+CD4+CD8-CD45RO+ cells were sorted as the memory CD4+ T cells. CMV serostatus came from serum IgG against pp150, pp28, p38, p52. The study, taken as a whole, reports: CMV serostatus prediction reached median AUC around 0.94, or 0.89 with US-trained model. Suggested: most of the CMV-linked TCR signature lies in CD4+ memory cells.

This sequence was found in an adult in good health and CMV-seronegative. The rearrangement joins TRBV6-5 to TRBJ2-7; 10 nucleotides match TRBD2. The material sequenced was memory CD4+ T cells from blood. The CDR3 DNA reads TGTGCCAGCAGCCGGACTAGCGGCTACGAGCAGTACTTC. Translating gives CASSRTSGYEQYF.